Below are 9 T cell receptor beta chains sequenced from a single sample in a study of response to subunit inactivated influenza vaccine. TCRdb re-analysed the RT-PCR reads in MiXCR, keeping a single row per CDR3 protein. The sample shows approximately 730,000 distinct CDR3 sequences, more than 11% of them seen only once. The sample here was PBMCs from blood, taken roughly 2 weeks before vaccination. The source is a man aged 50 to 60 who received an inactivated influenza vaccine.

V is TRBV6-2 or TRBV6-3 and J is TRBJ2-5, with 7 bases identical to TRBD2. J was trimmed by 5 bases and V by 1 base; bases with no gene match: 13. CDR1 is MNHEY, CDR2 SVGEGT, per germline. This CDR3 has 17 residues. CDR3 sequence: CASSYYPGGGVIETQYF. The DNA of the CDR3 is TGTGCCAGCAGTTACTACCCAGGTGGGGGGGTGATCGAGACCCAGTACTTC.

CDR3 bases: TGTGCCAGCAGTGTCCGAATAGCGGGGGGGCCCTACAATGAGCAGTTCTTC. Translating gives CASSVRIAGGPYNEQFF. The chain employs TRBV6-4 and TRBJ2-1; the match to TRBD2 covers 11 bases. The CDR3 is 17 residues long. The germline V gene has CDR1 MRHNA and CDR2 SNTAGT. The V gene end was trimmed by 4 bases and the J gene end by 2 bases; junction bases not matched to a gene: 7.

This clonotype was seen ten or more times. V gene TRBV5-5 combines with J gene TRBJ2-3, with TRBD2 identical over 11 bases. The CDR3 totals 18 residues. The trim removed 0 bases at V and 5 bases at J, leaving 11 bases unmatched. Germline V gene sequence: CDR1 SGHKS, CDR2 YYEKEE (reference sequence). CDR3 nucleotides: TGTGCCAGCAGCTTGGCGGTAGCGGGAGGGCCGGGTGAAGATACGCAGTATTTT. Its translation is CASSLAVAGGPGEDTQYF.

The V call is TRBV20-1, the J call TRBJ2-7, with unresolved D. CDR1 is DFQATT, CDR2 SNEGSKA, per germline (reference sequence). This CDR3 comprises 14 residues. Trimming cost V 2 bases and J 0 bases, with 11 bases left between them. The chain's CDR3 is CSARQVTDSYEQYF. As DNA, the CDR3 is TGCAGTGCTAGACAGGTTACGGACTCCTACGAGCAGTACTTC.

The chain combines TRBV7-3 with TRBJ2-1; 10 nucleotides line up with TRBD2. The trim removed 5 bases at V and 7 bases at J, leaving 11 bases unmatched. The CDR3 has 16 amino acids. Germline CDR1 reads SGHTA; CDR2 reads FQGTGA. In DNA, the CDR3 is TGTGCCAGCAGCCCGAGGACTAGCGGAAACCAAAATGAGCAGTTCTTC. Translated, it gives CASSPRTSGNQNEQFF.

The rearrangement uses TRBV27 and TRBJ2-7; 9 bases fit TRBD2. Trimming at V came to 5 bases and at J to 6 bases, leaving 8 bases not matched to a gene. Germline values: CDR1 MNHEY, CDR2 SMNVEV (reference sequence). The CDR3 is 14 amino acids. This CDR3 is CASSHSRTSVEQYF. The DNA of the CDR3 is TGTGCCAGCAGTCACAGTAGGACTAGCGTCGAGCAGTACTTC.

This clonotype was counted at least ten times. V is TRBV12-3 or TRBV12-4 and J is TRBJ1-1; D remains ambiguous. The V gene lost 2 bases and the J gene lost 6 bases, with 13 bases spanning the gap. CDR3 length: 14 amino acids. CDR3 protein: CASSLRGPLPEAFF. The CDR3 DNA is TGTGCCAGCAGTTTAAGAGGGCCACTACCTGAAGCTTTCTTT.

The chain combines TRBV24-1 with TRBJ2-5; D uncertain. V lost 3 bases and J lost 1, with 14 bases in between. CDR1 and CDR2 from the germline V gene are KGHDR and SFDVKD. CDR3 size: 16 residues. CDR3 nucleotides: TGTGCCACCAGTGATATGGGTAGCTCTGGCCAAGAGACCCAGTACTTC. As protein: CATSDMGSSGQETQYF.

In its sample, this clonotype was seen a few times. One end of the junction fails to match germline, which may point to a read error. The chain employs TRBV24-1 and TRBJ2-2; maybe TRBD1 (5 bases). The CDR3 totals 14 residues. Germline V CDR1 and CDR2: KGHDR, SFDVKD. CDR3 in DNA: TGTGCCACCAGAGGGGCTGGGAACTCCGGGGAGCTGTTTTTT. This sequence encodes CATRGAGNSGELFF.